A single sample gave rise to the 7 T cell receptor beta chains below, sequenced in a study of cytomegalovirus exposure and HLA in healthy donors. The PCR employed 60 Vbeta primers together with 13 Jbeta primers. Here immunoSEQ multiplex PCR was the method, and the copy in TCRdb shows in-frame clones only, minus some. The sample consists of 150,000 to 200,000 clones, about 77% of them appearing once. The sample consisted of PBMCs. These receptors were collected from a woman in her thirties in good health and CMV-seropositive.

This chain joins TRBV25-1 and TRBJ2-7, with 8 positions matching TRBD2. Germline CDR1 and CDR2: MGHDK and SYGVNS. This CDR3 has 12 amino acids. V was pared by 6 bases and J by 6 bases, with 4 bases of the junction left unmatched. The CDR3 nucleotides are TGTGCCAGCAGGGAGCGGGAGTCCGAGCAGTACTTC. Its protein product is CASRERESEQYF.

The chain carries TRBV5-6 and TRBJ1-1; TRBD1 matches 7 bases. Per germline, CDR1 SGHDT and CDR2 YYEEEE. The CDR3 loop spans 15 amino acids. J lost 0 bases, V lost 6 bases, and 8 bases had no gene match. CDR3 protein: CASNRGGPMNTEAFF. The CDR3 DNA reads TGTGCCAGCAACCGAGGGGGCCCAATGAACACTGAAGCTTTCTTT.

The chain has TRBV28 and TRBJ1-5; maybe TRBD1 (6 bases). Trimming took 0 bases from V and 2 from J, leaving 17 bases between them. Germline V gene lookup returns CDR1 MDHEN and CDR2 SYDVKM. The CDR3 runs to 18 residues. This CDR3 is CASSLWGGLSDGNQPQHF. The DNA of the CDR3 is TGTGCCAGCAGTTTATGGGGGGGGCTGTCGGACGGCAATCAGCCCCAGCATTTT.

This chain links TRBV19 with TRBJ1-5; weak D call: TRBD1 (5 bases). The CDR3 extends over 16 amino acids. Trimming stripped 1 base from V and 5 bases from J, with 15 bases between. Germline V lookup: CDR1 LNHDA, CDR2 SQIVND (reference sequence). The CDR3 DNA is TGTGCCAGTAGTATAGGAGGAGGGGTCGGGGATCAGCCCCAGCATTTT. Its translation: CASSIGGGVGDQPQHF. Drawing the rest from reference TRBV19 and TRBJ1-5, the complete variable domain is DGGITQSPKYLFRKEGQNVTLSCEQNLNHDAMYWYRQDPGQGLRLIYYSQIVNDFQKGDIAEGYSVSREKKESFPLTVTSAQKNPTAFYLCASSIGGGVGDQPQHFGDGTRLSIL.

The sample holds a few counts of this clone. This chain connects TRBV7-9 to TRBJ2-5; TRBD1 might be the D (6 bases). The germline gives CDR1 SEHNR, CDR2 FQNEAQ (reference sequence). V lost 6 bases and J 5 bases, leaving 22 bases between the germline ends. This CDR3 is built from 16 residues. Here the CDR3 reads CASSPKWGPSGETQYF. The CDR3 DNA follows: TGTGCCAGCAGTCCAAAGTGGGGGCCGTCCGGGGAGACCCAGTACTTC.

This rearrangement joins TRBV15 to TRBJ2-1; weak D call: TRBD1 (6 bases). This CDR3 has 15 amino acids. V was pared by 0 bases and J by 5 bases, with 11 bases between. Germline V CDR1 and CDR2: LNHNV, YYDKDF (reference sequence). In nucleotides, the CDR3 is TGTGCCACCAGCAGAGATTGGGGACAAGACAATGAGCAGTTCTTC. Protein sequence: CATSRDWGQDNEQFF.

The chain employs TRBV6-5 and TRBJ1-1; D is ambiguous. The germline V and J ends were trimmed by 5 bases and 8 bases, with 15 bases remaining between them. Germline loops: CDR1 MNHEY, CDR2 SVGAGI. This CDR3 is built from 13 residues. CDR3 in amino acids: CASSLGGTLEAFF. The CDR3 nucleotides are TGTGCCAGCAGTCTCGGCGGAACATTAGAAGCTTTCTTT.